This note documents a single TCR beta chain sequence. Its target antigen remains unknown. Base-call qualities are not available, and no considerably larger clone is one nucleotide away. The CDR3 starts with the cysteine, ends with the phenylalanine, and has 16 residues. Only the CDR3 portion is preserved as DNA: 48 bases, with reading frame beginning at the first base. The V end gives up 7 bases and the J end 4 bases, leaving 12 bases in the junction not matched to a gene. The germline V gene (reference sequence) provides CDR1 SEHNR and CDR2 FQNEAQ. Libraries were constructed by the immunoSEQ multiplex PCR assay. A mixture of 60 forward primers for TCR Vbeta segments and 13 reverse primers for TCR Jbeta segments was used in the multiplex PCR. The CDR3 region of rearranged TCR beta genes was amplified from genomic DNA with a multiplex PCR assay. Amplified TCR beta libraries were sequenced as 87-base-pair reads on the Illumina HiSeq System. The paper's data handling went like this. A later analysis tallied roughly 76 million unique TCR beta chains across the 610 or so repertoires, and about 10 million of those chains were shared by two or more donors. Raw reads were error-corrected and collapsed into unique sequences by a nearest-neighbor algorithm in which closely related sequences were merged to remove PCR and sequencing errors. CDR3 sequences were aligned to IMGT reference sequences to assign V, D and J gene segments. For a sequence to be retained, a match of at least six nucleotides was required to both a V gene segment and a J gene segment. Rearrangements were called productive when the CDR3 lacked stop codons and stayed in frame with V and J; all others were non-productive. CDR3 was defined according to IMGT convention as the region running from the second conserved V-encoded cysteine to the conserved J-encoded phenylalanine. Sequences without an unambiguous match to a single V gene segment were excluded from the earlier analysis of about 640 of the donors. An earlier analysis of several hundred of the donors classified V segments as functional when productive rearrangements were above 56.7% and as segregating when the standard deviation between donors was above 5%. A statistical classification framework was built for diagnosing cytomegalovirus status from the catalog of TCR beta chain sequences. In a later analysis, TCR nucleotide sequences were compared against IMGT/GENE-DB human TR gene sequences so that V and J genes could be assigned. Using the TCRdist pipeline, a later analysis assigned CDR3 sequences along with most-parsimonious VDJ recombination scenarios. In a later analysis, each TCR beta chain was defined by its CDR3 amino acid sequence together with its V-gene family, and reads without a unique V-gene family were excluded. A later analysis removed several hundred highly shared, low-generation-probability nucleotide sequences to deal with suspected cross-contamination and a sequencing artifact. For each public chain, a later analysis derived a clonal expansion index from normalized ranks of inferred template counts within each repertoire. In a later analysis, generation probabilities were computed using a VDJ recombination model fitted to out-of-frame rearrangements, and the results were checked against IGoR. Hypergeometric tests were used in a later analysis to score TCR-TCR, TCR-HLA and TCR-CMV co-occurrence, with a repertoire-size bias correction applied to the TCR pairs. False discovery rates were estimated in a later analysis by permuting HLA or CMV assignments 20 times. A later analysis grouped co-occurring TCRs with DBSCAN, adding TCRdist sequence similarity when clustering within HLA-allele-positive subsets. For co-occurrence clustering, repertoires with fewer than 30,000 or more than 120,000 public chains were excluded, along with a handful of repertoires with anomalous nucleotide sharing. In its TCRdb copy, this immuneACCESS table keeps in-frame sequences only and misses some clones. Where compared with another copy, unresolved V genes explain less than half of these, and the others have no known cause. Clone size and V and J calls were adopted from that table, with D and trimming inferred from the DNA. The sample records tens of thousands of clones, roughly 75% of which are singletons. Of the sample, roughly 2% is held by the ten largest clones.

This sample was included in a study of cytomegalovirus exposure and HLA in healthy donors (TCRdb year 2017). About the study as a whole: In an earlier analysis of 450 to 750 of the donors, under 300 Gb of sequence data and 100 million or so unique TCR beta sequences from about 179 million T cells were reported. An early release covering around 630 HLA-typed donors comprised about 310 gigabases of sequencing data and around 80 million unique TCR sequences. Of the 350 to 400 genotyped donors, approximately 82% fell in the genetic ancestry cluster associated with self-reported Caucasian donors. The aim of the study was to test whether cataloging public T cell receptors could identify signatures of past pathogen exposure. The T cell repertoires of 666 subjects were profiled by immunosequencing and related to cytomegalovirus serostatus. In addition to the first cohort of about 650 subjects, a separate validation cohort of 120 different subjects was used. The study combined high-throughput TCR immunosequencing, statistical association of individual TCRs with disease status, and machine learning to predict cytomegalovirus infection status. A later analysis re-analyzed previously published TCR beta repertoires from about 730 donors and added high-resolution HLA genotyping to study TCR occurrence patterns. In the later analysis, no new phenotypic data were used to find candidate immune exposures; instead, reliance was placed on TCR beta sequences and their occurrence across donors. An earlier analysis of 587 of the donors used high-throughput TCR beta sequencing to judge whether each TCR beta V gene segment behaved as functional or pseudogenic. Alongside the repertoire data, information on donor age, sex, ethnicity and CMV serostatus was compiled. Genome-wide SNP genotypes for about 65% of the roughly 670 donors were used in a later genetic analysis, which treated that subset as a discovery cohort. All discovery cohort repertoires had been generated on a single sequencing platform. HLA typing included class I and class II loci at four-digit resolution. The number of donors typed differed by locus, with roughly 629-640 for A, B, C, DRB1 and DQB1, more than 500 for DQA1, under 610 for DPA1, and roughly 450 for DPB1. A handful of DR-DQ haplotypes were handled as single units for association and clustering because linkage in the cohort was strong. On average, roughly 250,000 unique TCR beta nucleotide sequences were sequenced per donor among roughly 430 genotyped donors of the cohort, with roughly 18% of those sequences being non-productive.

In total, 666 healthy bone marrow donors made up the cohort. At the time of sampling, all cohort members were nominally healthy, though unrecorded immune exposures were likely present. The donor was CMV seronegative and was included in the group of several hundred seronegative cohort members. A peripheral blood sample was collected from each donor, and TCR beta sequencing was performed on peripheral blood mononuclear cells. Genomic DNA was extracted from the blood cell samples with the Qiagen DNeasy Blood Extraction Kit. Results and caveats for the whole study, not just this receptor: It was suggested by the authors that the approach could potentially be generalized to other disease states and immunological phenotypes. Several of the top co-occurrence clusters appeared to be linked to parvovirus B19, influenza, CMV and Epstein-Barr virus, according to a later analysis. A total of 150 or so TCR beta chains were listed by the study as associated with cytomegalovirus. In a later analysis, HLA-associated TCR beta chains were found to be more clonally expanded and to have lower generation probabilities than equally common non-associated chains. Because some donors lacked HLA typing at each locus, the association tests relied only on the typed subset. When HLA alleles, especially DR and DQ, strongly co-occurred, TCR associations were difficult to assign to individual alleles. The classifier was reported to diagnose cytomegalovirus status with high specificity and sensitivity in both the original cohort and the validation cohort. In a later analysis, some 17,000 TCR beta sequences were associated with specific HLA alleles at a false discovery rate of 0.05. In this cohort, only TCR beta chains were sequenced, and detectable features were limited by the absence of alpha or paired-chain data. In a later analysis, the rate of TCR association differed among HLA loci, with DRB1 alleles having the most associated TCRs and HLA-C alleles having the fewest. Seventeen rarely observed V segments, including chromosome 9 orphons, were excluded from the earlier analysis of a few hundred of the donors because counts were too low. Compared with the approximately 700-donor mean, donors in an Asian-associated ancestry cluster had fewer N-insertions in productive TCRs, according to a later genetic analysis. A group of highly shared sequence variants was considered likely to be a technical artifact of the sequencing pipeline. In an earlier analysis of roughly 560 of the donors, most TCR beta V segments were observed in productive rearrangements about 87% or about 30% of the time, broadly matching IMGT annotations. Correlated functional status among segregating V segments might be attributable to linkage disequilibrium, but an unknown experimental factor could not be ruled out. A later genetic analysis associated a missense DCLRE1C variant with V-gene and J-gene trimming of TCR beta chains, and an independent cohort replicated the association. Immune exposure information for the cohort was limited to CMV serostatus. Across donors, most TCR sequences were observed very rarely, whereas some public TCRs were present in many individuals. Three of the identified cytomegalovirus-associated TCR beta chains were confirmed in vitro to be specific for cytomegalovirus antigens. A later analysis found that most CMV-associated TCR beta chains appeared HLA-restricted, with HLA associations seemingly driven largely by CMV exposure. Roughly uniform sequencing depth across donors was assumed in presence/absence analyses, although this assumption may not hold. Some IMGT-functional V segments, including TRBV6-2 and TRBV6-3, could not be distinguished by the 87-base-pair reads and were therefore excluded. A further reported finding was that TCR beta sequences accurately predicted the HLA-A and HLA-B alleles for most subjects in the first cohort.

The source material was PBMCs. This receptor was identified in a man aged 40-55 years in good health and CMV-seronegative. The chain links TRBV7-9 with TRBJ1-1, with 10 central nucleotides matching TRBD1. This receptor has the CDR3 CASNSLVGTGATEAFF. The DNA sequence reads TGTGCCAGCAACAGCTTAGTGGGGACAGGGGCCACTGAAGCTTTCTTT.